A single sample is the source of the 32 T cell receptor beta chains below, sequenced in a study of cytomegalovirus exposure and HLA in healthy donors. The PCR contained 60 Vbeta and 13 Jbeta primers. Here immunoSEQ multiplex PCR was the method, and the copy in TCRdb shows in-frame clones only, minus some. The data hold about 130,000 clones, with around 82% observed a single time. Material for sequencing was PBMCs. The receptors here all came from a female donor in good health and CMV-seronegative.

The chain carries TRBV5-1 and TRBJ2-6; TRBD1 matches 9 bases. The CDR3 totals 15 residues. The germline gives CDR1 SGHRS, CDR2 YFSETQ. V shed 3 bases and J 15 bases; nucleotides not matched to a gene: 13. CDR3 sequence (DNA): TGCGCCAGCAGCTCGGGACAGGGCGTCAATACCGGCCTGACTTTC. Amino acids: CASSSGQGVNTGLTF.

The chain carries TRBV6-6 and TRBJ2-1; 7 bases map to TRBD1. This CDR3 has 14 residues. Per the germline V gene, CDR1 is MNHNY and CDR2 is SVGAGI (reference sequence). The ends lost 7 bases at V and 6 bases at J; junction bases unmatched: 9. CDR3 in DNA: TGTGCCAGCAATCAATTCCGGGACAGCAATGAGCAGTTCTTC. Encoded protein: CASNQFRDSNEQFF.

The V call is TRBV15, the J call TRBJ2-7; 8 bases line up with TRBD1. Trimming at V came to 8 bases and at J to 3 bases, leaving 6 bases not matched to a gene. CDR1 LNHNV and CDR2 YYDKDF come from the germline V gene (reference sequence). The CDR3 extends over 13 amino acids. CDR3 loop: CATSAGQDYEQYF. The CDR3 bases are TGTGCCACCTCCGCGGGACAGGACTACGAGCAGTACTTC.

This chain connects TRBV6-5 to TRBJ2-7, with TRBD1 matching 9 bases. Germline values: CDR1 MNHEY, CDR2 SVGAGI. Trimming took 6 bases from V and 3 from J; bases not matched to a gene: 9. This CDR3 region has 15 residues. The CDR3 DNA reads TGTGCCAGCAGGGAACAGGGGGCAGGGAGCTACGAGCAGTACTTC. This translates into CASREQGAGSYEQYF.

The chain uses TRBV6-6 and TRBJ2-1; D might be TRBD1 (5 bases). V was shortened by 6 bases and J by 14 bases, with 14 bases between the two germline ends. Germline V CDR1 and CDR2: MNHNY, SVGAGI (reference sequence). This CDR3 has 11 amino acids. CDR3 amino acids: CASSDPGLKFF. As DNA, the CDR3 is TGTGCCAGCAGCGACCCAGGGCTAAAGTTCTTC.

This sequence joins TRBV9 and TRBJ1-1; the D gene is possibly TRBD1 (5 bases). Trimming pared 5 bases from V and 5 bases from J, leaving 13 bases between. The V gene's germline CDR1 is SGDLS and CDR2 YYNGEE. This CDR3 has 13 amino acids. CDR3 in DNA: TGTGCCAGCAGTCCAACCCAGGGAACTGAAGCTTTCTTT. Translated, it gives CASSPTQGTEAFF. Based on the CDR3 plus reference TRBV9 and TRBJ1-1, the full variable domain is DSGVTQTPKHLITATGQRVTLRCSPRSGDLSVYWYQQSLDQGLQFLIQYYNGEERAKGNILERFSAQQFPDLHSELNLSSLELGDSALYFCASSPTQGTEAFFGQGTRLTVV.

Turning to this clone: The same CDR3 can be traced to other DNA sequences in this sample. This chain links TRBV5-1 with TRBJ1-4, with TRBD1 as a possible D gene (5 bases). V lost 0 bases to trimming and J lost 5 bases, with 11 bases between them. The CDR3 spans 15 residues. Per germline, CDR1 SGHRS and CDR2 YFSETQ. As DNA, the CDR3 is TGCGCCAGCAGCTTGGAGACAGCCACGAATGAAAAACTGTTTTTT. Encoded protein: CASSLETATNEKLFF.

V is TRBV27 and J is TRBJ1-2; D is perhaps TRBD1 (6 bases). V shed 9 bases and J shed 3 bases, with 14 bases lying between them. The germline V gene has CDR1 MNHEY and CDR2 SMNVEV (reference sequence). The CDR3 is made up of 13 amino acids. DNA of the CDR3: TGTGCCAGTGGGGCCCCAGGGGACTATGGCTACACCTTC. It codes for CASGAPGDYGYTF.

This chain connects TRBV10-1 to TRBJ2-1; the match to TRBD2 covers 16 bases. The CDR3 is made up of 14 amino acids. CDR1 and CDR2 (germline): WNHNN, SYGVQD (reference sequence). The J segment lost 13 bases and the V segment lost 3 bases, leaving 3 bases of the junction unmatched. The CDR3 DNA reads TGCGCCAGCAGTGAAGGGACTAGCGGGAGGGCCCAGTTCTTC. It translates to CASSEGTSGRAQFF.

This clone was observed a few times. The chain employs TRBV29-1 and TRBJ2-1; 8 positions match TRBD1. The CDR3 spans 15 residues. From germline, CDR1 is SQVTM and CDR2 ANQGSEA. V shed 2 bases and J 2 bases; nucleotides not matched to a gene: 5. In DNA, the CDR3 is TGCAGCGTTGAAAGGGGACAGGCCCCCTACAATGAGCAGTTCTTC. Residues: CSVERGQAPYNEQFF.

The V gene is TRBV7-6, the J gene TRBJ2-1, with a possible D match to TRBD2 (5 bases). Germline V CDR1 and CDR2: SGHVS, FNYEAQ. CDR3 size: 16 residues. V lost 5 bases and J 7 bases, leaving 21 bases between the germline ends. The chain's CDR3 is CASSPPVSRGRNEQFF. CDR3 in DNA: TGTGCCAGCAGCCCCCCGGTTTCGAGAGGGCGGAATGAGCAGTTCTTC.

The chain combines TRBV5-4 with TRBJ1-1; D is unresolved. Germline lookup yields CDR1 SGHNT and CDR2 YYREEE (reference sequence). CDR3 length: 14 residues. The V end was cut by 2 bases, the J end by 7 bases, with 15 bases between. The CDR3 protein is CASSFVDGGLEAFF. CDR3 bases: TGTGCCAGCAGCTTCGTCGACGGAGGACTTGAAGCTTTCTTT.

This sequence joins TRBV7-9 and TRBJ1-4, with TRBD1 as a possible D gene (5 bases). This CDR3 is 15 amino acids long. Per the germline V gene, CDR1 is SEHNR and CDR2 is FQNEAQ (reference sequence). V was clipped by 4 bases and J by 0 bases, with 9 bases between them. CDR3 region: CASSYTGATNEKLFF. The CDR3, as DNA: TGTGCCAGCAGCTATACAGGCGCAACTAATGAAAAACTGTTTTTT.

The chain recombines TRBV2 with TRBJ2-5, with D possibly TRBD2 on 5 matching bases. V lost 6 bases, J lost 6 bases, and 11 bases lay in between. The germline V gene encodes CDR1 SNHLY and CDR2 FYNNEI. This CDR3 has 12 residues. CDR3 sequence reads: CASRAGGQTQYF. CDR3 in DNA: TGTGCCAGCAGAGCAGGCGGGCAGACCCAGTACTTC.

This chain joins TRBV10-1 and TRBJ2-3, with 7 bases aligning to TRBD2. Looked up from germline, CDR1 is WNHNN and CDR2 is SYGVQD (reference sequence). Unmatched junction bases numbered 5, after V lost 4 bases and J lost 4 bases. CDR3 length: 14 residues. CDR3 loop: CASSGGGSPDTQYF. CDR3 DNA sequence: TGCGCCAGCAGTGGAGGCGGGAGCCCAGATACGCAGTATTTT.

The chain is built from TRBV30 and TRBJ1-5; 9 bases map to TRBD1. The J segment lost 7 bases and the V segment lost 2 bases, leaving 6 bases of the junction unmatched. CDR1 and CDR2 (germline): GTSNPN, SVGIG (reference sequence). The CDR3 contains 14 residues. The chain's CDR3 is CAWSTGQGWQPQHF. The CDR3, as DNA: TGTGCCTGGAGTACGGGACAGGGATGGCAGCCCCAGCATTTT.

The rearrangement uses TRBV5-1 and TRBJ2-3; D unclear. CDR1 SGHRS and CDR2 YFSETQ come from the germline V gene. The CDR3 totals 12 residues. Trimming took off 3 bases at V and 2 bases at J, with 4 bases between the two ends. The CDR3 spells CASSYFTDTQYF. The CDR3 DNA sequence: TGCGCCAGCAGCTACTTCACAGATACGCAGTATTTT.

This chain's CDR3 is CASSLLNGYGYTF. The CDR3 bases are TGCGCCAGCAGCCTCCTAAACGGGTATGGCTACACCTTC. The rearrangement uses TRBV5-1 and TRBJ1-2; no clear D. The CDR3 runs to 13 residues. Trimming removed 4 bases from V and 5 bases from J, with 12 bases in between. Germline lookup yields CDR1 SGHRS and CDR2 YFSETQ. Looking up the rest from reference TRBV5-1 and TRBJ1-2 gives the full variable domain: KAGVTQTPRYLIKTRGQQVTLSCSPISGHRSVSWYQQTPGQGLQFLFEYFSETQRNKGNFPGRFSGRQFSNSRSEMNVSTLELGDSALYLCASSLLNGYGYTFGSGTRLTVV.

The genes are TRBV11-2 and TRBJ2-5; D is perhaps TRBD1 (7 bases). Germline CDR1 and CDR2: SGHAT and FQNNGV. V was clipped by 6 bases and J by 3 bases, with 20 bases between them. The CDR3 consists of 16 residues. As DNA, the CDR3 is TGTGCCAGCAGGAGGGGGCGGGGAGGAAAAGAAGAGACCCAGTACTTC. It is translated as CASRRGRGGKEETQYF.

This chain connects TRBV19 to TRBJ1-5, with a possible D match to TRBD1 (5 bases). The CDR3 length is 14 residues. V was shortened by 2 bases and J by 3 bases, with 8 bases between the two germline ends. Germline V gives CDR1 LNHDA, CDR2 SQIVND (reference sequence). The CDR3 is CASSIMTVNQPQHF. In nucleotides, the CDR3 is TGTGCCAGTAGTATAATGACAGTCAATCAGCCCCAGCATTTT.

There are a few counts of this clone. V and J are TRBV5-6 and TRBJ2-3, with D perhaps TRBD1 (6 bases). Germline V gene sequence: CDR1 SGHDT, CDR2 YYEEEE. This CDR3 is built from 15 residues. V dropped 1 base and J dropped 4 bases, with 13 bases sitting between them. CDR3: CASSLLGGGADTQYF. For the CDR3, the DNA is TGTGCCAGCAGCTTGTTGGGTGGGGGCGCAGATACGCAGTATTTT.

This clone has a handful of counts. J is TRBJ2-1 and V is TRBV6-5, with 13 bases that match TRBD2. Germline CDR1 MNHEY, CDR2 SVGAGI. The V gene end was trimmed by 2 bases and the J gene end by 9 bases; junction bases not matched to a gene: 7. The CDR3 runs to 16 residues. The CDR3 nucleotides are TGTGCCAGCAGTTACCGACTAGCGGGAGGTAGGAGTGAGCAGTTCTTC. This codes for CASSYRLAGGRSEQFF.

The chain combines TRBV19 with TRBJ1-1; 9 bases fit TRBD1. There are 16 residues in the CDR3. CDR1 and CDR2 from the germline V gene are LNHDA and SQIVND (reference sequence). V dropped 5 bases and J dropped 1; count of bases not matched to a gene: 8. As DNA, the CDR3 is TGTGCCAGTAGTGTATTACAGGGGGCCGGGAACACTGAAGCTTTCTTT. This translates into CASSVLQGAGNTEAFF.

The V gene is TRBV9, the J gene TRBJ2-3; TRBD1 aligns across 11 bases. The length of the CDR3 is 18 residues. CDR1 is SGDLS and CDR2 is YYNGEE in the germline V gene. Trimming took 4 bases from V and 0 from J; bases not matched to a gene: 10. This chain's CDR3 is CASSSRRDRGSSTDTQYF. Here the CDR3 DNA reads TGTGCCAGCAGCTCCCGCCGGGACAGGGGGTCTAGCACAGATACGCAGTATTTT.

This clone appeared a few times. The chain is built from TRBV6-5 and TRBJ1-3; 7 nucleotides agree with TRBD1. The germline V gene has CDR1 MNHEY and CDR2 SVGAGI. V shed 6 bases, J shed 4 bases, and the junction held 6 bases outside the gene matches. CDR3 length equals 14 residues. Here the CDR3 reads CASSPGTAGNTIYF. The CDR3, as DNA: TGTGCCAGCAGCCCAGGGACAGCGGGAAACACCATATATTTT.

The CDR3 loop reads CASSLGPGRNSPLHF. CDR3 coding DNA: TGCGCCAGCAGCTTGGGTCCAGGGAGGAATTCACCCCTCCACTTT. This rearrangement joins TRBV5-1 to TRBJ1-6, with TRBD1 as a possible D gene (5 bases). V lost 0 bases and J 7 bases, leaving 11 bases between the germline ends. There are 15 residues in the CDR3. Germline CDR1 SGHRS, CDR2 YFSETQ.

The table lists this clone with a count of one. CDR3: CASSRDRGRIEKLFF. DNA of the CDR3: TGTGCCAGCAGTCGGGACAGGGGGCGAATTGAAAAACTGTTTTTT. The gene calls are TRBV6-1 and TRBJ1-4, with 12 bases that match TRBD1. Looked up from germline, CDR1 is MNHNS and CDR2 is SASEGT. The CDR3 covers 15 residues. After removal of 5 bases from V and 7 bases from J, the junction contained 5 bases not matched to a gene.

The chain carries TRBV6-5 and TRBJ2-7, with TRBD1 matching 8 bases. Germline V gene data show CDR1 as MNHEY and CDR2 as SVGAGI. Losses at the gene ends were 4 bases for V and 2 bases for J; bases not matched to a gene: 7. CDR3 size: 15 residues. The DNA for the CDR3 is TGTGCCAGCAGTTCTTCACAGGGGGTTCCCTACGAGCAGTACTTC. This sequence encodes CASSSSQGVPYEQYF.

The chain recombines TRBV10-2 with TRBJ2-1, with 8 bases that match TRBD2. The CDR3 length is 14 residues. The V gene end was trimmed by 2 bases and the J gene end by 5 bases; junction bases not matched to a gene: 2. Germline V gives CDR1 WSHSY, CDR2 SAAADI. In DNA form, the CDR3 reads TGCGCCAGCAGTGAGAGCGGGAGTAACAATGAGCAGTTCTTC. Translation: CASSESGSNNEQFF.

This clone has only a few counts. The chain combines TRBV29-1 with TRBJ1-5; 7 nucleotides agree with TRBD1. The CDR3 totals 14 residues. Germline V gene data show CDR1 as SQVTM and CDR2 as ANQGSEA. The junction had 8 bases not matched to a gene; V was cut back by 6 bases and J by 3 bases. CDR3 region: CSVRGAGTNQPQHF. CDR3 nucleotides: TGCAGCGTCAGGGGGGCAGGAACCAATCAGCCCCAGCATTTT.

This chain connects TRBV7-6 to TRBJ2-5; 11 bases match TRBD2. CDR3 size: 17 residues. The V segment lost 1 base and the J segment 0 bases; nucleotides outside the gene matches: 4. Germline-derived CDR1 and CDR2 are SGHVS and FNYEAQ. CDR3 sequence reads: CASSLDRSGGDQETQYF. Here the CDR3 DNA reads TGTGCCAGCAGCTTAGACCGTAGCGGGGGGGACCAAGAGACCCAGTACTTC. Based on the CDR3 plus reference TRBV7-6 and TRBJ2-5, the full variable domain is GAGVSQSPRYKVTKRGQDVALRCDPISGHVSLYWYRQALGQGPEFLTYFNYEAQQDKSGLPNDRFSAERPEGSISTLTIQRTEQRDSAMYRCASSLDRSGGDQETQYFGPGTRLLVL.

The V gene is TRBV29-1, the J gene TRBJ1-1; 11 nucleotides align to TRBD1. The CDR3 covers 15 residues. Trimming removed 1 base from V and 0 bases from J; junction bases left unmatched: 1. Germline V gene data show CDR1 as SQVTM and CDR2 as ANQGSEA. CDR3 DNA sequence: TGCAGCGTTGAAGGGGACAGGGGGTTGAACACTGAAGCTTTCTTT. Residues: CSVEGDRGLNTEAFF. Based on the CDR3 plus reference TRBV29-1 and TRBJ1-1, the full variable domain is SAVISQKPSRDICQRGTSLTIQCQVDSQVTMMFWYRQQPGQSLTLIATANQGSEATYESGFVIDKFPISRPNLTFSTLTVSNMSPEDSSIYLCSVEGDRGLNTEAFFGQGTRLTVV.